These T cell receptor beta chains were read from a single sample in a study of response to subunit inactivated influenza vaccine. TCRdb processed the RT-PCR reads anew with MiXCR; each CDR3 protein has one entry. The profile shows over 450,000 distinct CDR3 sequences, 10% to 15% of them singletons. The sequenced sample was PBMCs from blood, obtained more than 35 days after vaccination. These receptors originate from a man over 45 who received an inactivated influenza vaccine. The CDR3 runs from the conserved cysteine through the conserved F or W. A D gene is named only where the DNA matches it firmly. Clone size appears in some rows only: once, few, many, or a class for an expanded clone.

cdr3_length: 13
clone_size: few
j_call: TRBJ2-3
d_call: NA
v_call: TRBV29-1
cdr3_aa: CSVSLGLGDTQYF
cdr3_nt: TGCAGCGTTTCCCTGGGTCTAGGCGATACGCAGTATTTT

cdr3_length: 15
clone_size: few
j_call: TRBJ2-7
d_call: NA
v_call: TRBV5-5
cdr3_aa: CASSHRLSGSYEQYF
cdr3_nt: TGTGCCAGCAGCCACAGGCTTTCCGGATCCTACGAGCAGTACTTC

cdr3_length: 16
clone_size: NA
j_call: TRBJ2-1
d_call: TRBD2
v_call: TRBV9
cdr3_aa: CASSLIAGVAGNEQFF
cdr3_nt: TGTGCCAGCAGCTTGATAGCGGGAGTGGCTGGGAATGAGCAGTTCTTC

cdr3_length: 17
clone_size: NA
j_call: TRBJ2-3
d_call: TRBD2
v_call: TRBV20-1
cdr3_aa: CSARRIAGGPRRDTQYF
cdr3_nt: TGCAGTGCTAGACGCATAGCGGGGGGGCCGAGAAGAGATACGCAGTATTTT

cdr3_length: 15
clone_size: NA
j_call: TRBJ2-5
d_call: NA
v_call: TRBV20-1
cdr3_aa: CSASGSTGGYETQYF
cdr3_nt: TGCAGTGCTAGTGGGAGCACAGGAGGTTATGAGACCCAGTACTTC

cdr3_length: 15
clone_size: NA
j_call: TRBJ2-7
d_call: TRBD2
v_call: TRBV20-1
cdr3_aa: CSAGRGSGSRNEQYF
cdr3_nt: TGCAGTGCTGGACGTGGTAGCGGGAGTAGGAACGAGCAGTACTTC

cdr3_length: 14
clone_size: NA
j_call: TRBJ2-7
d_call: TRBD1
v_call: TRBV7-2
cdr3_aa: CASSPRTGPHEQYF
cdr3_nt: TGTGCCAGCAGCCCAAGGACAGGTCCCCACGAGCAGTACTTC

cdr3_length: 14
clone_size: NA
j_call: TRBJ1-2
d_call: NA
v_call: TRBV6-1
cdr3_aa: CASSEVVGNYGYTF
cdr3_nt: TGTGCCAGCAGTGAAGTTGTTGGTAACTATGGCTACACCTTC

cdr3_length: 19
clone_size: NA
j_call: TRBJ2-5
d_call: NA
v_call: TRBV5-1
cdr3_aa: CASSLSSTTGTAVGETQYF
cdr3_nt: TGCGCCAGCAGCTTGTCTTCTACCACCGGGACTGCCGTGGGGGAGACCCAGTACTTC

cdr3_length: 13
clone_size: NA
j_call: TRBJ2-1
d_call: NA
v_call: TRBV5-1
cdr3_aa: CASSQPTGGEQFF
cdr3_nt: TGCGCCAGCAGCCAACCGACAGGCGGTGAGCAGTTCTTC

cdr3_length: 12
clone_size: NA
j_call: TRBJ1-6
d_call: NA
v_call: TRBV20-1
cdr3_aa: CSARTSKSPLHF
cdr3_nt: TGCAGTGCGAGGACCTCAAAATCACCCCTCCACTTT

cdr3_length: 15
clone_size: NA
j_call: TRBJ2-7
d_call: NA
v_call: TRBV7-2
cdr3_aa: CASSLAAPGSYEQYF
cdr3_nt: TGTGCCAGCAGCTTAGCAGCTCCGGGTTCTTACGAGCAGTACTTC

cdr3_length: 14
clone_size: few
j_call: TRBJ2-5
d_call: NA
v_call: TRBV9
cdr3_aa: CASSESLGQETQYF
cdr3_nt: TGTGCCAGCAGCGAGAGCCTTGGGCAAGAGACCCAGTACTTC

cdr3_length: 16
clone_size: many
j_call: TRBJ1-5
d_call: NA
v_call: TRBV20-1
cdr3_aa: CSARSDIRGSNQPQHF
cdr3_nt: TGCAGTGCTAGATCTGATATCCGTGGTAGCAATCAGCCCCAGCATTTT

cdr3_length: 11
clone_size: few
j_call: TRBJ2-1
d_call: TRBD2
v_call: TRBV20-1
cdr3_aa: CSAAGTSKPFF
cdr3_nt: TGCAGTGCTGCAGGGACTAGCAAGCCGTTCTTC

cdr3_length: 14
clone_size: few
j_call: TRBJ1-1
d_call: NA
v_call: TRBV7-9
cdr3_aa: CASSRDVMNTEAFF
cdr3_nt: TGTGCCAGCAGCCGGGACGTCATGAACACTGAAGCTTTCTTT

cdr3_length: 16
clone_size: NA
j_call: TRBJ2-1
d_call: NA
v_call: TRBV28
cdr3_aa: CASSFFIGSLYNEQFF
cdr3_nt: TGTGCCAGCAGTTTCTTTATCGGGAGTCTTTACAATGAGCAGTTCTTC

cdr3_length: 16
clone_size: NA
j_call: TRBJ2-3
d_call: TRBD2
v_call: TRBV5-6
cdr3_aa: CASSWNSGVGTDTQYF
cdr3_nt: TGTGCCAGCAGCTGGAATAGCGGGGTTGGCACAGATACGCAGTATTTT

cdr3_length: 16
clone_size: few
j_call: TRBJ2-1
d_call: TRBD2
v_call: TRBV4-3
cdr3_aa: CASSGRAGGPGNEQFF
cdr3_nt: TGCGCCAGCAGCGGCCGAGCGGGGGGGCCGGGCAATGAGCAGTTCTTC

cdr3_length: 16
clone_size: few
j_call: TRBJ1-6
d_call: NA
v_call: TRBV3-1
cdr3_aa: CASSQASLGRISPLHF
cdr3_nt: TGTGCCAGCAGCCAAGCTTCCCTGGGACGGATCTCACCCCTCCACTTT

cdr3_length: 16
clone_size: few
j_call: TRBJ1-4
d_call: NA
v_call: TRBV4-2
cdr3_aa: CASSQSDSATNEKLFF
cdr3_nt: TGTGCCAGCAGCCAGTCGGACAGCGCAACTAATGAAAAACTGTTTTTT

cdr3_length: 15
clone_size: few
j_call: TRBJ1-5
d_call: NA
v_call: TRBV4-3
cdr3_aa: CASSQDVSGPQPQHF
cdr3_nt: TGCGCCAGCAGCCAAGATGTGTCCGGGCCCCAGCCCCAGCATTTT

cdr3_length: 16
clone_size: few
j_call: TRBJ2-2
d_call: TRBD1
v_call: TRBV10-2
cdr3_aa: CASREKTGGFSGELFF
cdr3_nt: TGCGCCAGCAGAGAGAAGACAGGGGGATTCAGCGGGGAGCTGTTTTTT

cdr3_length: 14
clone_size: many
j_call: TRBJ2-7
d_call: NA
v_call: TRBV2
cdr3_aa: CASSDGIISYEQYF
cdr3_nt: TGTGCCAGCAGTGACGGGATCATCTCCTACGAGCAGTACTTC

cdr3_length: 15
clone_size: many
j_call: TRBJ2-2
d_call: TRBD2
v_call: TRBV7-2
cdr3_aa: CASSLVAGGTGELFF
cdr3_nt: TGTGCCAGCAGCTTAGTTGCGGGAGGCACCGGGGAGCTGTTTTTT

cdr3_length: 16
clone_size: NA
j_call: TRBJ2-4
d_call: TRBD2
v_call: TRBV7-2
cdr3_aa: CASSLVREGSGNIQYF
cdr3_nt: TGTGCCAGCAGCTTAGTTCGGGAGGGGTCAGGGAACATTCAGTACTTC

cdr3_length: 11
clone_size: NA
j_call: TRBJ2-1
d_call: NA
v_call: TRBV30
cdr3_aa: CAFSSYNEQFF
cdr3_nt: TGTGCCTTCAGCTCCTACAATGAGCAGTTCTTC

cdr3_length: 15
clone_size: many
j_call: TRBJ1-2
d_call: TRBD1
v_call: TRBV20-1
cdr3_aa: CSASPRGGSLYGYTF
cdr3_nt: TGCAGTGCTAGTCCCCGAGGGGGCAGCCTCTATGGCTACACCTTC

cdr3_length: 11
clone_size: many
j_call: TRBJ2-7
d_call: NA
v_call: TRBV6-2/TRBV6-3
cdr3_aa: CASSYRNEQYF
cdr3_nt: TGTGCCAGCAGTTACCGCAACGAGCAGTACTTC

cdr3_length: 17
clone_size: NA
j_call: TRBJ2-2
d_call: TRBD1
v_call: TRBV7-9
cdr3_aa: CASYRGTGNYWPGKLFF
cdr3_nt: TGTGCCAGCTATCGGGGGACAGGGAACTATTGGCCCGGGAAGCTGTTTTTT

cdr3_length: 14
clone_size: NA
j_call: TRBJ1-5
d_call: NA
v_call: TRBV6-1
cdr3_aa: CASTRAIFNQPQHF
cdr3_nt: TGTGCCAGCACCCGCGCCATATTCAATCAGCCCCAGCATTTT

cdr3_length: 16
clone_size: NA
j_call: TRBJ2-5
d_call: NA
v_call: TRBV28
cdr3_aa: CASSPINPKGMMTQYF
cdr3_nt: TGTGCCAGCAGTCCCATTAACCCAAAGGGAATGATGACCCAGTACTTC

cdr3_length: 13
clone_size: many
j_call: TRBJ2-7
d_call: NA
v_call: TRBV6-2/TRBV6-3
cdr3_aa: CASSYTGQYEQYF
cdr3_nt: TGTGCCAGCAGTTACACAGGACAGTACGAGCAGTACTTC

cdr3_length: 15
clone_size: NA
j_call: TRBJ2-5
d_call: TRBD1
v_call: TRBV12-3/TRBV12-4
cdr3_aa: CASSQPGQGEETQYF
cdr3_nt: TGTGCCAGCAGTCAGCCGGGACAGGGGGAAGAGACCCAGTACTTC

cdr3_length: 17
clone_size: NA
j_call: TRBJ2-1
d_call: NA
v_call: TRBV11-2
cdr3_aa: CASSQGHLRRLSNEQFF
cdr3_nt: TGTGCCAGCAGCCAAGGGCACCTCAGGAGACTAAGTAATGAGCAGTTCTTC

cdr3_length: 16
clone_size: NA
j_call: TRBJ2-3
d_call: NA
v_call: TRBV29-1
cdr3_aa: CSVAPVRLVSTDTQYF
cdr3_nt: TGCAGCGTTGCCCCAGTTCGGCTAGTTAGCACAGATACGCAGTATTTT

cdr3_length: 15
clone_size: few
j_call: TRBJ1-1
d_call: NA
v_call: TRBV9
cdr3_aa: CASSAGSGLNTEAFF
cdr3_nt: TGTGCCAGCAGCGCGGGGAGTGGATTGAACACTGAAGCTTTCTTT

cdr3_length: 13
clone_size: few
j_call: TRBJ1-2
d_call: NA
v_call: TRBV19
cdr3_aa: CASSIRPRDGYTF
cdr3_nt: TGTGCCAGTAGTATAAGGCCACGGGATGGCTACACCTTC

cdr3_length: 13
clone_size: many
j_call: TRBJ2-7
d_call: NA
v_call: TRBV6-1
cdr3_aa: CASSQGGFYEQYF
cdr3_nt: TGTGCCAGCAGCCAGGGCGGGTTCTACGAGCAGTACTTC

cdr3_length: 16
clone_size: NA
j_call: TRBJ2-3
d_call: TRBD2
v_call: TRBV3-1
cdr3_aa: CASSQGSAGSRDTQYF
cdr3_nt: TGTGCCAGCAGCCAAGGATCAGCGGGGTCGAGAGATACGCAGTATTTT

cdr3_length: 20
clone_size: many
j_call: TRBJ2-1
d_call: TRBD2
v_call: TRBV28
cdr3_aa: CASSGLAGGRRLSSYNEQFF
cdr3_nt: TGTGCCAGCAGTGGATTAGCGGGAGGCCGTCGATTAAGCTCCTACAATGAGCAGTTCTTC

cdr3_length: 16
clone_size: NA
j_call: TRBJ2-7
d_call: TRBD2
v_call: TRBV7-8
cdr3_aa: CASSLAQASGDYEQYF
cdr3_nt: TGTGCCAGCAGCTTAGCGCAGGCTAGCGGAGATTACGAGCAGTACTTC

cdr3_length: 17
clone_size: NA
j_call: TRBJ2-7
d_call: TRBD2
v_call: TRBV4-3
cdr3_aa: CASSRIFGLAGVYEQYF
cdr3_nt: TGCGCCAGCAGCCGCATTTTCGGACTAGCGGGAGTATACGAGCAGTACTTC

cdr3_length: 14
clone_size: NA
j_call: TRBJ2-7
d_call: TRBD1
v_call: TRBV20-1
cdr3_aa: CSASWTGSPYEQYF
cdr3_nt: TGCAGTGCTAGTTGGACAGGGTCCCCCTACGAGCAGTACTTC

cdr3_length: 15
clone_size: NA
j_call: TRBJ2-6
d_call: TRBD1
v_call: TRBV20-1
cdr3_aa: CSAFRQGSGANVLTF
cdr3_nt: TGCAGTGCTTTCCGACAGGGCTCTGGGGCCAACGTCCTGACTTTC

cdr3_length: 16
clone_size: few
j_call: TRBJ2-7
d_call: NA
v_call: TRBV19
cdr3_aa: CASRAMPGVPSSEQYF
cdr3_nt: TGTGCCAGTAGGGCTATGCCCGGCGTTCCCTCAAGCGAGCAGTACTTC

cdr3_length: 15
clone_size: NA
j_call: TRBJ2-1
d_call: NA
v_call: TRBV5-8
cdr3_aa: CASSIRDFTYDEQFF
cdr3_nt: TGTGCCAGCAGCATCCGGGACTTTACTTACGATGAGCAGTTCTTC